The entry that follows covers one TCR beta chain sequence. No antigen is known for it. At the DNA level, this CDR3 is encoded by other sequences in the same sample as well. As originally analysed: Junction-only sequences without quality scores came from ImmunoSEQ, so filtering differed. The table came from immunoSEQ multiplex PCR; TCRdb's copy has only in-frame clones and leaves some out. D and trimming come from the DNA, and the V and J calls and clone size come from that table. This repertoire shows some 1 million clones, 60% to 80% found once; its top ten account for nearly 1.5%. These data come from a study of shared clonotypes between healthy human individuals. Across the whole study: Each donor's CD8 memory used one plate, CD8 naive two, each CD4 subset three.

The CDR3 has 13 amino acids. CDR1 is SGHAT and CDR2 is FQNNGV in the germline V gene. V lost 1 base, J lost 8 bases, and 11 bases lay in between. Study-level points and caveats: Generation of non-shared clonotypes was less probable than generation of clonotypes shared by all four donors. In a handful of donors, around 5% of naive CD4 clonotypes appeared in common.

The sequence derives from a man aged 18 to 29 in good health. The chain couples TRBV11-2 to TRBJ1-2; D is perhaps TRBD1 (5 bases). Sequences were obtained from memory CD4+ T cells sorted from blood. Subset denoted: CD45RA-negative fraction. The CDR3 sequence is CASSLGGVEGYTF. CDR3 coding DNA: TGTGCCAGCAGCTTAGGAGGGGTAGAGGGCTACACCTTC.